This TCR beta chain was captured by sequencing in a study of blood T cell repertoires in COVID-19. CDR3 length: 13 amino acids. J lost 5 bases, V lost 7 bases, and 8 bases had no gene match. Germline CDR1 is SGDLS and CDR2 is YYNGEE. Some clones are missing from TCRdb's copy, which holds only in-frame ones; the method was immunoSEQ multiplex PCR. Of around 300,000 clones in the sample, roughly 91% are singletons; the top ten hold approximately 1.8%. The genes are TRBV9 and TRBJ1-1, with 7 bases aligning to TRBD1. The receptor comes from a woman aged 60-75 years who had recovered from COVID-19. The sequenced sample was PBMCs or T cells enriched from blood (not recorded which). This CDR3 reads CASGPPRGTEAFF. CDR3 sequence (DNA): TGTGCCAGCGGCCCCCCCAGGGGGACTGAAGCTTTCTTT.